The present TCR beta chain was sequenced within a study of cytomegalovirus exposure and HLA in healthy donors. Findings and limits, study-wide: Rarity marked most TCR sequences, yet some public TCRs occurred in many donors. A few CMV-associated chains were confirmed in vitro to be specific for CMV antigens. One variant, a missense change in DCLRE1C, was linked in a later analysis to TCR beta V- and J-gene trimming.

This CDR3 has 13 residues. From germline, CDR1 is SGHVS and CDR2 FQNEAQ. V shed 1 base and J shed 4 bases, with 6 bases lying between them. The donors comprised healthy bone marrow donors. PCR used 60 Vbeta primers and 13 Jbeta primers. The protocol was immunoSEQ multiplex PCR, while the TCRdb copy is restricted to in-frame clones and leaves out a portion. The sample consists of roughly 160,000 clones, 60% to 80% of them appearing once. A word on this clone: Its antigen is unknown.

Sequenced sample: PBMCs. The chain carries TRBV7-8 and TRBJ2-3, with D tentatively TRBD2 (5 bases). The sequence came from a man under 40 in good health and CMV-seropositive. CDR3 sequence reads: CASSLVGADTQYF. The DNA of the CDR3 is TGTGCCAGCAGCTTAGTGGGAGCAGATACGCAGTATTTT.